The clone carrying this TCR beta chain was counted many times. Its matching antigen is unknown. This sample was included in a study of regulatory T cells in long-lasting Graves disease. The wider study: Prior antithyroid drug treatment in newly diagnosed Graves' patients lasted under 3 months.

Study-wide findings and caveats: Tissue studied was limited to peripheral blood, excluding thyroid tissue.

The V gene lost 5 bases and the J gene lost 13 bases, with 17 bases spanning the gap. This CDR3 comprises 13 residues. Per germline, CDR1 KGHSH and CDR2 LQKENI. Libraries of TCR beta came from iRepertoire HTBI primers plus Arm-PCR of CDR3 regions. TCRdb re-analysed the multiplex PCR reads in MiXCR, keeping a single row per CDR3 protein. There are about 460,000 distinct CDR3 sequences in the sample; 14% occur only once, and roughly a sixth lies in the top ten. The time point is: newly diagnosed GD, antithyroid drugs for less than 3 months. From PBMCs, RNA was extracted and then used to make the TCR library. These records were also assigned to another study, of T cells in Graves' hyperthyroidism and ophthalmopathy.

This receptor was obtained from a woman aged 45-65 years with Graves disease. Sequencing used peripheral blood mononuclear cells (PBMCs), obtained at new diagnosis, from a patient treated with antithyroid drugs. The chain uses TRBV18 and TRBJ2-2; D remains ambiguous. The CDR3 nucleotides read TGTGCCAGCTCATCGAACAGTGCCCCTTCGCTGTTTTTT. This encodes CASSSNSAPSLFF.